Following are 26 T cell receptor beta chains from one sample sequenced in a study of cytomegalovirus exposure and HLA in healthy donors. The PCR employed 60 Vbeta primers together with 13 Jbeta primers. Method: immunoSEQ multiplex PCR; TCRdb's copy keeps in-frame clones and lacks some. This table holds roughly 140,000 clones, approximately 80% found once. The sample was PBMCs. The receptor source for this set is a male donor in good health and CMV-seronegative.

For the CDR3, the DNA is TGTGCCTGGACGACAGGGAACTATGGCTACACCTTC. Protein sequence: CAWTTGNYGYTF. V is TRBV30 and J is TRBJ1-2; 7 bases map to TRBD1. This CDR3 spans 12 amino acids. Germline V gene sequence: CDR1 GTSNPN, CDR2 SVGIG (reference sequence). J gave up 2 bases and V 4 bases, and 1 base lay outside the gene matches. Looking up the rest from reference TRBV30 and TRBJ1-2 gives the full variable domain: SQTIHQWPATLVQPVGSPLSLECTVEGTSNPNLYWYRQAAGRGLQLLFYSVGIGQISSEVPQNLSASRPQDRQFILSSKKLLLSDSGFYLCAWTTGNYGYTFGSGTRLTVV.

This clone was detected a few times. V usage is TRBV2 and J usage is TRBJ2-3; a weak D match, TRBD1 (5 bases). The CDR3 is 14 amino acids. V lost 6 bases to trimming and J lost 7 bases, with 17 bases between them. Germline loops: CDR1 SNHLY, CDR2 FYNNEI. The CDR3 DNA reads TGTGCCAGCAGAGGAGTGGGGCCAGGGAATACGCAGTATTTT. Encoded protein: CASRGVGPGNTQYF.

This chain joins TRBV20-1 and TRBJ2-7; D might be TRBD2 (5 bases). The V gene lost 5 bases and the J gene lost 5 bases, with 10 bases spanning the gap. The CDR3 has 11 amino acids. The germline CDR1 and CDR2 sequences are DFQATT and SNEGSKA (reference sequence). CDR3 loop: CSARRTHEQYF. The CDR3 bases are TGCAGTGCTCGCAGGACTCACGAGCAGTACTTC.

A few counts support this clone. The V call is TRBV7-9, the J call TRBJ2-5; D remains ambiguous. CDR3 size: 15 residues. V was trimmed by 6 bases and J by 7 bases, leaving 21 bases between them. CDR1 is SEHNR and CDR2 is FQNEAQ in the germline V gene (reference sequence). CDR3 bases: TGTGCCAGCAGTCAAGCCGTACTTTGGGCCGGGACCCAGTACTTC. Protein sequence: CASSQAVLWAGTQYF.

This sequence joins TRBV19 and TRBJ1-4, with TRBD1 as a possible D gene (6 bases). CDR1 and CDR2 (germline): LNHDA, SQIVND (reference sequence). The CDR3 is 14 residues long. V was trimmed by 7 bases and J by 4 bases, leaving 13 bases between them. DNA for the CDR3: TGTGCCAGTACCTACATGGACAGTAATGAAAAACTGTTTTTT. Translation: CASTYMDSNEKLFF.

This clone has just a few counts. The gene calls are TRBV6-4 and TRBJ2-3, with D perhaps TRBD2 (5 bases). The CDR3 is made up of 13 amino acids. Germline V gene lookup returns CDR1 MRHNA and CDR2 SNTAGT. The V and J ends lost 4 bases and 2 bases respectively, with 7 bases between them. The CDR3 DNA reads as TGTGCCAGCAGTGCCCTAGCCACAGATACGCAGTATTTT. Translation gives CASSALATDTQYF.

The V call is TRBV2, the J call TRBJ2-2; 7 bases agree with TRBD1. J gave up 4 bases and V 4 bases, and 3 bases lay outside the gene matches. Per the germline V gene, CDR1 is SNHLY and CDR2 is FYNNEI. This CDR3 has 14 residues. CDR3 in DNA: TGTGCCAGCAGTGGGGCAGGGGGCACCGGGGAGCTGTTTTTT. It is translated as CASSGAGGTGELFF.

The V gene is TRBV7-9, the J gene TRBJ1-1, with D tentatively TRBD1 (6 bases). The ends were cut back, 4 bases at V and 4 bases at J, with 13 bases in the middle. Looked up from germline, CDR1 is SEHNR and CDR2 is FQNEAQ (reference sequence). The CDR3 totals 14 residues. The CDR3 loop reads CASSSITGSTEAFF. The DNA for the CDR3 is TGTGCCAGCAGCTCCATTACAGGGAGCACTGAAGCTTTCTTT.

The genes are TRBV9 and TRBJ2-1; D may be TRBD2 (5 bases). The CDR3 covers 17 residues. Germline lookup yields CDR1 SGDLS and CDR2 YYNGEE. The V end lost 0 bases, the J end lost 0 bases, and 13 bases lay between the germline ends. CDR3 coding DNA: TGTGCCAGCAGCGTAGGTCCTAGCCCCAGCTCCTACAATGAGCAGTTCTTC. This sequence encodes CASSVGPSPSSYNEQFF.

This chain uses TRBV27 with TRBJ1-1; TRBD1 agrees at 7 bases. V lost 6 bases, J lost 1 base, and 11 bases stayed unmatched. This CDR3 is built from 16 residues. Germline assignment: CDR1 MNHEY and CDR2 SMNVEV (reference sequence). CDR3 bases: TGTGCCAGCAGGGCCCCAGGGGGTTGGGGGAACACTGAAGCTTTCTTT. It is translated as CASRAPGGWGNTEAFF.

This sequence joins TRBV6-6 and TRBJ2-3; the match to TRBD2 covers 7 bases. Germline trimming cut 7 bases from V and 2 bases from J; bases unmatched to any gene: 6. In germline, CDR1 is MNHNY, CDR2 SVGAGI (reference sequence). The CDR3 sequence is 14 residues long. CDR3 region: CASTSGGSTDTQYF. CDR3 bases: TGTGCCAGCACCTCGGGGGGTTCCACAGATACGCAGTATTTT.

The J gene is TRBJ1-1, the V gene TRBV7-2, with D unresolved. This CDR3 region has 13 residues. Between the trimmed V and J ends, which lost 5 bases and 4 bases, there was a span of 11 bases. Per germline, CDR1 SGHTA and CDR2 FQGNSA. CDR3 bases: TGTGCCAGCAGCACCCGACTGCTCACTGAAGCTTTCTTT. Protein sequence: CASSTRLLTEAFF.

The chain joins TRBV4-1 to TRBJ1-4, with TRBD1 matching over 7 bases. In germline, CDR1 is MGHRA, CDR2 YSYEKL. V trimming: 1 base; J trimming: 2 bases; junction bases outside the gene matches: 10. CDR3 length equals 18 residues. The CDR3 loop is CASSQGGTGVGTNEKLFF. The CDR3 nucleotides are TGCGCCAGCAGCCAAGGGGGAACAGGGGTCGGGACTAATGAAAAACTGTTTTTT.

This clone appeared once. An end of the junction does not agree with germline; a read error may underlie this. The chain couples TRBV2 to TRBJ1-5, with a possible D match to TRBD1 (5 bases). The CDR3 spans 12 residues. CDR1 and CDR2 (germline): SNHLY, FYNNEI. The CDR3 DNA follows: TGTGCCAGCGATAGGGGCAACCAGCCCCAGCATTTT. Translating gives CASDRGNQPQHF.

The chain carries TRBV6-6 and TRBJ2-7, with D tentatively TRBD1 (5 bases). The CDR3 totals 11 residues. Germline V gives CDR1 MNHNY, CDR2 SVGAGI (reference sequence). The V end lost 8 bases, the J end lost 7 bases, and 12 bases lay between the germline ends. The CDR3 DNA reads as TGTGCCAGCGAACAGGCAGGGGAGCAGTACTTC. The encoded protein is CASEQAGEQYF.

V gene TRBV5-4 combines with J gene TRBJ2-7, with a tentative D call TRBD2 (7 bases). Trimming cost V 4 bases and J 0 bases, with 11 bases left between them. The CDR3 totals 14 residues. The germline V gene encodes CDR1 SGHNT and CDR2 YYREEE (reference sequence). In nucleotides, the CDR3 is TGTGCCAGCAGCCCGGGGGGACACTCCTACGAGCAGTACTTC. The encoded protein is CASSPGGHSYEQYF.

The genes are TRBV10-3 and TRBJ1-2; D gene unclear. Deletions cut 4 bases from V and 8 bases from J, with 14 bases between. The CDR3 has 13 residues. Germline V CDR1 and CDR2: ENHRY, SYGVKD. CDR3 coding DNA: TGTGCCATCAGTGGGGATTGGGGAGAGGGCTACACCTTC. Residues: CAISGDWGEGYTF.

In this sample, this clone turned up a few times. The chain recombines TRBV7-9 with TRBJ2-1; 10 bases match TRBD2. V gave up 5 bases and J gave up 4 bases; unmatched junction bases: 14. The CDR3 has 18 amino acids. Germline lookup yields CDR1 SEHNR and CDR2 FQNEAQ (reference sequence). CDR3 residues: CASSPPPSSGGLYNEQFF. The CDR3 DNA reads TGTGCCAGCAGCCCACCACCTTCTAGCGGGGGATTGTACAATGAGCAGTTCTTC.

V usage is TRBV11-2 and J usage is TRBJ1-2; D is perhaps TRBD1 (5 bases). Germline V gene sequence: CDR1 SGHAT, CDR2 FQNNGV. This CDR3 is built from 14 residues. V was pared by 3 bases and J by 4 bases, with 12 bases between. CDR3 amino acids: CASSFTQGVYGYTF. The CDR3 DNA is TGTGCCAGCAGCTTCACCCAGGGTGTCTATGGCTACACCTTC.

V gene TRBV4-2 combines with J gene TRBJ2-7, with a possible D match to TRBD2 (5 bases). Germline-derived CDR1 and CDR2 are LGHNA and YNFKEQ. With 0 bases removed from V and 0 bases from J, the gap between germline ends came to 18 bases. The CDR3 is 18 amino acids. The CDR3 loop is CASSQDVVGISSSYEQYF. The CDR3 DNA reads TGTGCCAGCAGCCAAGATGTGGTCGGGATCTCTAGCTCCTACGAGCAGTACTTC.

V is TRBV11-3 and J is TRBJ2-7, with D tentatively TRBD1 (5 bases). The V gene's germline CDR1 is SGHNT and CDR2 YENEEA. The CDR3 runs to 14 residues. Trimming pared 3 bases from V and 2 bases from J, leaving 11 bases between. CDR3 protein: CASSFRAGPYEQYF. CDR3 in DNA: TGTGCCAGCAGCTTTCGCGCAGGGCCCTACGAGCAGTACTTC.

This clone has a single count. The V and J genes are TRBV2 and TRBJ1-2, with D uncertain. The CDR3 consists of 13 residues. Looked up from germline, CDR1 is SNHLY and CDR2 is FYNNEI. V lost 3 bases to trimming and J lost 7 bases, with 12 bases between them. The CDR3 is CASSDSRVGGYTF. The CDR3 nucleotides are TGTGCCAGCAGTGACTCCCGGGTGGGTGGCTACACCTTC. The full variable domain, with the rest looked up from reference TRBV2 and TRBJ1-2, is EPEVTQTPSHQVTQMGQEVILRCVPISNHLYFYWYRQILGQKVEFLVSFYNNEISEKSEIFDDQFSVERPDGSNFTLKIRSTKLEDSAMYFCASSDSRVGGYTFGSGTRLTVV.

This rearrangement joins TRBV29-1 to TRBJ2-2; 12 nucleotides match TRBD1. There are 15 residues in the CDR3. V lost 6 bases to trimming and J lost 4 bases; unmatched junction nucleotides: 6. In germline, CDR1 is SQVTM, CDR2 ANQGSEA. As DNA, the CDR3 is TGCAGCGTGATTCCGGGACAGGGGGCCACCGGGGAGCTGTTTTTT. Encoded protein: CSVIPGQGATGELFF.

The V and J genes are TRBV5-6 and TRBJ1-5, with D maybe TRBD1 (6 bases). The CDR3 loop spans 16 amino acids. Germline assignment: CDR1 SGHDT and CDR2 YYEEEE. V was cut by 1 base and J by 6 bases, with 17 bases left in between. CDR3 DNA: TGTGCCAGCAGCTTGAAGGGGGGGGCGGTAAGTCAGCCCCAGCATTTT. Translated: CASSLKGGAVSQPQHF.

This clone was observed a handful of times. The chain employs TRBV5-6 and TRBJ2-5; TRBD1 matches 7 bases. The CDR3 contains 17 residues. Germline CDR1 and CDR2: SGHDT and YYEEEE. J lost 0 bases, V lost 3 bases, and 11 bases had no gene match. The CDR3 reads CASSWKRTGRNQETQYF. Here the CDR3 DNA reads TGTGCCAGCAGCTGGAAACGGACAGGTCGGAACCAAGAGACCCAGTACTTC.

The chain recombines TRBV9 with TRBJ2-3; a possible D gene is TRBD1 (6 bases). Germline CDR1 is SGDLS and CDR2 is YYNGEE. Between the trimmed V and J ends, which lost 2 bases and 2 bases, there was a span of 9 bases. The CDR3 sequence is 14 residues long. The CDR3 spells CASSVRDITDTQYF. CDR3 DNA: TGTGCCAGCAGCGTCCGGGACATCACAGATACGCAGTATTTT.